The entry that follows covers one TCR beta chain sequence. What it binds is not known. CD45RO negativity and positive selection for CCR7 defined naive CD8 cells, a population that excluded terminally differentiated effector memory CD45RA+ cells. This sample is part of a study of shared clonotypes between healthy human individuals. Points from the study as a whole: With several donors compared, roughly 4.9% of naive CD4 clonotypes were shared.

Evenly divided among several immunoSEQ plates was the genomic DNA of each subset. Data came from immunoSEQ multiplex PCR; TCRdb stores just in-frame clones and leaves some out. The data contain hundreds of thousands of clones, approximately 96% of them singletons. This receptor was identified in a woman aged 30 to 39 in good health. Sequencing used naive CD8+ T cells sorted from blood.

The CDR3 coding sequence is TGTGCCAGCAGTGAAGCGCCCAGGGTCACCGGGGAGCTGTTTTTT. Its protein product is CASSEAPRVTGELFF. The rearrangement joins TRBV2 to TRBJ2-2; perhaps TRBD1 as D (5 bases). The CDR3 length is 15 residues. Germline CDR1 and CDR2: SNHLY and FYNNEI. With 0 bases removed from V and 4 bases from J, the gap between germline ends came to 9 bases.